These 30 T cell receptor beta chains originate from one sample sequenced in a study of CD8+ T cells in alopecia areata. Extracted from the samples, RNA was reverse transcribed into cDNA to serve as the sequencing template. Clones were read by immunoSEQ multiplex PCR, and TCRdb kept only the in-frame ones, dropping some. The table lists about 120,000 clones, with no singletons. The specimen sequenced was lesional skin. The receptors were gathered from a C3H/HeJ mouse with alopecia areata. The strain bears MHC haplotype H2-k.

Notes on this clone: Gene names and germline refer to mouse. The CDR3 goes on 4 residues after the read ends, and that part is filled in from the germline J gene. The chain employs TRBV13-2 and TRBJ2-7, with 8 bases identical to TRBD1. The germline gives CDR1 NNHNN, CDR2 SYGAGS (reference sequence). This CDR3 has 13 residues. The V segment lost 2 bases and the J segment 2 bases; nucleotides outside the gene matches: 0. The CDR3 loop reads CASGEDRAYEQYF. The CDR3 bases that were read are TGTGCCAGCGGTGAGGACAGGGCCTAT.

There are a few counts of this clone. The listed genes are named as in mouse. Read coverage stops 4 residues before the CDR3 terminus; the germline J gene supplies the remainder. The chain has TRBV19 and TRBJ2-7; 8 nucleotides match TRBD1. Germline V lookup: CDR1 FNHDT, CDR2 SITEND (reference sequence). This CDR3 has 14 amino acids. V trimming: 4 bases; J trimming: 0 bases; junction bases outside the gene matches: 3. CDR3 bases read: TGTGCCAGCAGTCAGGGGGCGAGCTCCTAT. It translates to CASSQGASSY. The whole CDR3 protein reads CASSQGASSYEQYF. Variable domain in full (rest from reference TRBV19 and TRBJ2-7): GGIITQTPKFLIGQEGQKLTLKCQQNFNHDTMYWYRQDSGKGLRLIYYSITENDLQKGDLSEGYDASREKKSSFSLTVTSAQKNEMAVFLCASSQGASSYEQYFGPGTRLTVL.

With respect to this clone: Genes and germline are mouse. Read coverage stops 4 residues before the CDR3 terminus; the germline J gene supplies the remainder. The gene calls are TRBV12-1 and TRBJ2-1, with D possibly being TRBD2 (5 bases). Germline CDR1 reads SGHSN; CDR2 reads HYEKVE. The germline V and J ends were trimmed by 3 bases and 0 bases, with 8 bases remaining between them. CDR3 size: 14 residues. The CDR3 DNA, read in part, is TGTGCCAGCTCTTGGACTCATAACTATGCT. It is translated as CASSWTHNYA. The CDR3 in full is CASSWTHNYAEQFF.

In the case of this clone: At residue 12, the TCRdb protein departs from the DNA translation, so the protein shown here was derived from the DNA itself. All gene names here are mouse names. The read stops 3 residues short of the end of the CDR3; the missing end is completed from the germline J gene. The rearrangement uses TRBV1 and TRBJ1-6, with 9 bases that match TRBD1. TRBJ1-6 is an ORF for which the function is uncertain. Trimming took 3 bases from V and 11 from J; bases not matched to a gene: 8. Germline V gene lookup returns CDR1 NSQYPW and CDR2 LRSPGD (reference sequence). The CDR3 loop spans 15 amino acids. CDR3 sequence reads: CTCSATPGTGPPLYF. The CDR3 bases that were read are TGCACCTGCAGTGCCACACCCGGGACAGGGCCGCCC.

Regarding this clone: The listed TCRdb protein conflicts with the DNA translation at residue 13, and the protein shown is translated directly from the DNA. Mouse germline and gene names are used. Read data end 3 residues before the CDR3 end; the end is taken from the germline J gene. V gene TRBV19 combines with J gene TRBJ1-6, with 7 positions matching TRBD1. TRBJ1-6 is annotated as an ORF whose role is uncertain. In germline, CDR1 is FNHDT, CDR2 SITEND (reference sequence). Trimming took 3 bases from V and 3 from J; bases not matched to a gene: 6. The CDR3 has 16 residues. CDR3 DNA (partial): TGTGCCAGCAGTAAAAGGGACAGAAACTATAATTCGCCC. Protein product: CASSKRDRNYNSP. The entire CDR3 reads CASSKRDRNYNSPLYF.

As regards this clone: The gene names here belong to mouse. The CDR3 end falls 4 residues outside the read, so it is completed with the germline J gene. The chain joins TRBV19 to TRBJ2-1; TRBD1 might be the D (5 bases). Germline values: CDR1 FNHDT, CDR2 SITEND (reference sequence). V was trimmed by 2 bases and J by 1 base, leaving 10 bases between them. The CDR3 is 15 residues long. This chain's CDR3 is CASSISDRNYAEQFF. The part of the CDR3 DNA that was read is TGTGCCAGCAGTATCTCCGACAGAAACTATGCT.

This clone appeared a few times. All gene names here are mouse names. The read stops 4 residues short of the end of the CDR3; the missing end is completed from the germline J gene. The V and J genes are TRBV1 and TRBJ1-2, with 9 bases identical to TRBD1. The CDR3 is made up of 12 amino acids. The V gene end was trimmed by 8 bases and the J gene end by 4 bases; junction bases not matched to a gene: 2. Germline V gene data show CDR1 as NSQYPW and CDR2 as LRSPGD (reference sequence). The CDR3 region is CTCGQGSSDYTF. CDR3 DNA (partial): TGCACCTGCGGACAGGGGAGCTCC.

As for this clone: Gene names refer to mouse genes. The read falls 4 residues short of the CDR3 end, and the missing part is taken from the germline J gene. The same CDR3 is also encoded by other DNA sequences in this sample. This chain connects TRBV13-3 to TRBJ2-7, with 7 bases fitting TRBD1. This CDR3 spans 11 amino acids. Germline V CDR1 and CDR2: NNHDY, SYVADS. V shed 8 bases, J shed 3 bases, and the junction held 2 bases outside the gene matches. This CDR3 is CASRQGYEQYF. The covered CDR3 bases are TGTGCCAGTCGACAGGGCTAT.

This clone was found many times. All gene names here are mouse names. CDR3 DNA, as far as it was read: TGTGCCAGCACTCCAGGGATGGGTGCAGAA. Its protein is CASTPGMGAE. The entire CDR3 protein is CASTPGMGAETLYF. The rearrangement joins TRBV13-3 to TRBJ2-3, with TRBD1 as a possible D gene (5 bases). The CDR3 goes on 4 residues after the read ends, and that part is filled in from the germline J gene. The length of the CDR3 is 14 residues. Looked up from germline, CDR1 is NNHDY and CDR2 is SYVADS. V was clipped by 6 bases and J by 1 base, with 12 bases between them.

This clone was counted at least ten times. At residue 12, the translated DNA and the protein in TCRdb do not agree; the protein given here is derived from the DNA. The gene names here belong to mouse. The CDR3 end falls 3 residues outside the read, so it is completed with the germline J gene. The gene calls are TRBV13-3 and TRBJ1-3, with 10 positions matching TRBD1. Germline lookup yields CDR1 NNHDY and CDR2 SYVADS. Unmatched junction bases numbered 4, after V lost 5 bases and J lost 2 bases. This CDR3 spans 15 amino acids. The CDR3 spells CASRTGTGAGNTLYF. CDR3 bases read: TGTGCCAGCAGGACGGGGACAGGGGCTGGAAATACG. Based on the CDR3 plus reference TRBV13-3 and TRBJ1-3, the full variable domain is EAAVTQSPRSKVAVTGGKVTLSCHQTNNHDYMYWYRQDTGHGLRLIHYSYVADSTEKGDIPDGYKASRPSQENFSLILELASLSQTAVYFCASRTGTGAGNTLYFGEGSRLIVV.

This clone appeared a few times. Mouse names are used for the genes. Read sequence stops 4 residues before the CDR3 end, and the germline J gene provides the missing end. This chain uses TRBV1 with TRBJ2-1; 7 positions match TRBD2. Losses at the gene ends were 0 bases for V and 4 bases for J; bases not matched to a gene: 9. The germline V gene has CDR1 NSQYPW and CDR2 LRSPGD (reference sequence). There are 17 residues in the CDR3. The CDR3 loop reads CTCSADSVVGGYAEQFF. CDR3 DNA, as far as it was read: TGCACCTGCAGTGCAGATAGTGTGGTGGGGGGTTATGCT.

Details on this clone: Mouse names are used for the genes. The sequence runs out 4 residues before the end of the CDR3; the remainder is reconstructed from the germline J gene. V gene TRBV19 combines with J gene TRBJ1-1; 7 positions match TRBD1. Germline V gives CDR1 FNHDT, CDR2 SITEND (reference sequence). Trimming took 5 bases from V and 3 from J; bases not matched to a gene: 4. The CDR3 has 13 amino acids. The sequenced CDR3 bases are TGTGCCAGCAGCTCCAGGGGGGACACA. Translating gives CASSSRGDT. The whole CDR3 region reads CASSSRGDTEVFF.

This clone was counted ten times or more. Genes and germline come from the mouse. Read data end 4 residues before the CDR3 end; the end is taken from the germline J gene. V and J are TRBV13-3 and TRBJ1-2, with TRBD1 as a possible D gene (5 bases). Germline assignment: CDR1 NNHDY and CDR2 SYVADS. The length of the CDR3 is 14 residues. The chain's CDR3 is CASSGDWGGGDYTF. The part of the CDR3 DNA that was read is TGTGCCAGCAGTGGTGACTGGGGGGGAGGC.

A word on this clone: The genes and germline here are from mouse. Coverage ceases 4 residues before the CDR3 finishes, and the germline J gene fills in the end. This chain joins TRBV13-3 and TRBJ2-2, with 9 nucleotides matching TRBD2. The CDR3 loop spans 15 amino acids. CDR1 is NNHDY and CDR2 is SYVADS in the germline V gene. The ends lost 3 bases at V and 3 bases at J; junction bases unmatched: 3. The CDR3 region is CASSGLGDDTGQLYF. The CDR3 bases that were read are TGTGCCAGCAGTGGACTGGGGGACGACACCGGG.

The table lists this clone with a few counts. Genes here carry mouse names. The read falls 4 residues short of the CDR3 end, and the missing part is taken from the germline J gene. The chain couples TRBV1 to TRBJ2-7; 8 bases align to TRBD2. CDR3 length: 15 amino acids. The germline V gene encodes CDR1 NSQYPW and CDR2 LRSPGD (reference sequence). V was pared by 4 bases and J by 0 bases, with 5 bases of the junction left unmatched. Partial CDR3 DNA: TGCACCTGCAGTGGGTGGGGGGGTAGCTCCTAT. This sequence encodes CTCSGWGGSSY. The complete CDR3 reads CTCSGWGGSSYEQYF. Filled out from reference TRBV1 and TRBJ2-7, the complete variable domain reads VTLLEQNPRWRLVPRGQAVNLRCILKNSQYPWMSWYQQDLQKQLQWLFTLRSPGDKEVKSLPGADYLATRVTDTELRLQVANMSQGRTLYCTCSGWGGSSYEQYFGPGTRLTVL.

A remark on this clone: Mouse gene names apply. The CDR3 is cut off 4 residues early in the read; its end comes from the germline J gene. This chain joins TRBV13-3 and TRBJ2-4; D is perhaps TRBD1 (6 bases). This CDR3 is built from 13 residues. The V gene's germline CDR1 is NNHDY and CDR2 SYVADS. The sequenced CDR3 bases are TGTGCCAGCAGTGATAGGGACATGAAC. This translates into CASSDRDMN. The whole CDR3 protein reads CASSDRDMNTLYF.

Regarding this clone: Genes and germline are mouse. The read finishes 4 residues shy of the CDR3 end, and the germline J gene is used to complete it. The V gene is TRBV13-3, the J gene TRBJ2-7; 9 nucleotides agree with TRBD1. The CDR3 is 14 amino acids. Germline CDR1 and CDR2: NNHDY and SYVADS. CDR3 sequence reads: CASNLQGAGYEQYF. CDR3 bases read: TGTGCCAGCAATCTACAGGGGGCGGGTTAT.

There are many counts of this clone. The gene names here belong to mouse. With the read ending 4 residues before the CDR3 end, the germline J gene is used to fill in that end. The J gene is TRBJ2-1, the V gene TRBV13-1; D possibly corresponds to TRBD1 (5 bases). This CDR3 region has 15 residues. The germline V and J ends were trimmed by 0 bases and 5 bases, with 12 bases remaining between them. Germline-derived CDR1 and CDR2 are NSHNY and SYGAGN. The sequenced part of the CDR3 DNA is TGTGCCAGCAGTGATGCGCAGGGAGGTAATGCT. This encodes CASSDAQGGNA. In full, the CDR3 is CASSDAQGGNAEQFF.

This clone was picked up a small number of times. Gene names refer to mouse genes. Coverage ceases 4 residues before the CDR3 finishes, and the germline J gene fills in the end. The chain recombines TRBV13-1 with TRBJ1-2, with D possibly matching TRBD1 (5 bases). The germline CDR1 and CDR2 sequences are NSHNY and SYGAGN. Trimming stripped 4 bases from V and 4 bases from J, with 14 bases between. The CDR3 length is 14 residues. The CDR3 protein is CASSPTASPSDYTF. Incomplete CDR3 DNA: TGTGCCAGCAGTCCGACAGCCTCCCCCTCC.

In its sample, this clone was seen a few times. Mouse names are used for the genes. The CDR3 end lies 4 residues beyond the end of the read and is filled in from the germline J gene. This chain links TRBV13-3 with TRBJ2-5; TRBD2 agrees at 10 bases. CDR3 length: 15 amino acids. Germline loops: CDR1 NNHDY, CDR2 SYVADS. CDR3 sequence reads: CASSSLGGRGDTQYF. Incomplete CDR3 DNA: TGTGCCAGCAGCTCCCTGGGGGGGCGCGGAGAC.

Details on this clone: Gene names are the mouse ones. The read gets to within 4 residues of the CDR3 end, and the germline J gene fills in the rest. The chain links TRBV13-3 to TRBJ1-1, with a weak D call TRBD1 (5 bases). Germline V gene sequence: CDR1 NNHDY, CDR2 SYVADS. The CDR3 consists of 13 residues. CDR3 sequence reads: CASSDWGGREVFF. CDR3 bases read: TGTGCCAGCAGCGACTGGGGGGGGAGA.

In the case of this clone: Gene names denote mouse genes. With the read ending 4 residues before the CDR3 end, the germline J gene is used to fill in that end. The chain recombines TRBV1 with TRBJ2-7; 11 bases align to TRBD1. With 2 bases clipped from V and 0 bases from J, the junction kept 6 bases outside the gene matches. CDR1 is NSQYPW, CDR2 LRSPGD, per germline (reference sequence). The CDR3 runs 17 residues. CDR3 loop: CTCSASGTGGSSYEQYF. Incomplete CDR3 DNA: TGCACCTGCAGTGCATCCGGGACAGGGGGGAGCTCCTAT.

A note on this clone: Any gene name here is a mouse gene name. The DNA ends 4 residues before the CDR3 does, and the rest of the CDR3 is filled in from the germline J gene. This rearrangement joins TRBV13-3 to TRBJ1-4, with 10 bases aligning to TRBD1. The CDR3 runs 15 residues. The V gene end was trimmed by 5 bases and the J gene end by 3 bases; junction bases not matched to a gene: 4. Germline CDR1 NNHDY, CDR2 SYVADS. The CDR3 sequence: CASRTGGATNERLFF. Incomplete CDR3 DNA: TGTGCCAGCAGGACAGGGGGCGCGACCAACGAA.

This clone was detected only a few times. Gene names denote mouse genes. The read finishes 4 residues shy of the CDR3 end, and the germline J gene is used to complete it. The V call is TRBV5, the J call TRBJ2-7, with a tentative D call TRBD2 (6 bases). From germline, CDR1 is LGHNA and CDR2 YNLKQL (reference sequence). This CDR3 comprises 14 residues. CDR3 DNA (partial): TGTGCCAGCAGCCAGGAAAGCTGGGGATAT. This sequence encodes CASSQESWGY. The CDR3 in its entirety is CASSQESWGYEQYF.

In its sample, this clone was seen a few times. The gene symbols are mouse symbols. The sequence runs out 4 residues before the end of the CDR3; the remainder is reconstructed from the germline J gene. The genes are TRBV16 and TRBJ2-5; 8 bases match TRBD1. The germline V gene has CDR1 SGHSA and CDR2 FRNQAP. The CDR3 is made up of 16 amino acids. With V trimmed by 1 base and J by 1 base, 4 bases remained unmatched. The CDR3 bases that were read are TGTGCAAGCAGCTTAGCAGGGGGCAGAGACCAAGAC. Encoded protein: CASSLAGGRDQD. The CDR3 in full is CASSLAGGRDQDTQYF.

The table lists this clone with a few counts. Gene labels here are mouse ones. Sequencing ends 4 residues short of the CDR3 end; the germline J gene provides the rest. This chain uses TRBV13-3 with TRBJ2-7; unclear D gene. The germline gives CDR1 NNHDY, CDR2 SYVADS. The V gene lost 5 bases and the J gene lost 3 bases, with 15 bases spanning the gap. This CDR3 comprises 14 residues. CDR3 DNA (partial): TGTGCCAGCAGGCCCCTGACAAAATTCTAT. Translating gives CASRPLTKFY. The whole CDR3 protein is CASRPLTKFYEQYF.

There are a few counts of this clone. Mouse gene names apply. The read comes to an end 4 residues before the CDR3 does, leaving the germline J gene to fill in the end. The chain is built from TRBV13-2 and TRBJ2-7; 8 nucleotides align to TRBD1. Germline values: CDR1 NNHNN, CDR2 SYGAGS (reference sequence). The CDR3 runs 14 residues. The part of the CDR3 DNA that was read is TGTGCCAGCGGTGATGCGTCAGGGGGCAAT. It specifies CASGDASGGN. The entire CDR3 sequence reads CASGDASGGNEQYF.

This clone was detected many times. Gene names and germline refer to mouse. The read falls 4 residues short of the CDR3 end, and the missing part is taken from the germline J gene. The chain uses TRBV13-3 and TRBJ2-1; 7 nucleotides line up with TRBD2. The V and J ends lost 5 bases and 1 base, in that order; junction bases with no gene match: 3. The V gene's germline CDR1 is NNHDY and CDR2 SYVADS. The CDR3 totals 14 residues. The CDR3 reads CASSHWGNYAEQFF. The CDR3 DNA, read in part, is TGTGCCAGCAGCCACTGGGGCAACTATGCT.

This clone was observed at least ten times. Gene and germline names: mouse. Here the CDR3 reads CASSDALGSSAETLYF. The covered CDR3 bases are TGTGCCAGCAGTGACGCGCTGGGCTCTAGTGCAGAA. The chain uses TRBV13-3 and TRBJ2-3; D might be TRBD2 (5 bases). Read data end 4 residues before the CDR3 end; the end is taken from the germline J gene. Germline V gene lookup returns CDR1 NNHDY and CDR2 SYVADS. V lost 2 bases and J lost 0, with 13 bases in between. This CDR3 has 16 amino acids.

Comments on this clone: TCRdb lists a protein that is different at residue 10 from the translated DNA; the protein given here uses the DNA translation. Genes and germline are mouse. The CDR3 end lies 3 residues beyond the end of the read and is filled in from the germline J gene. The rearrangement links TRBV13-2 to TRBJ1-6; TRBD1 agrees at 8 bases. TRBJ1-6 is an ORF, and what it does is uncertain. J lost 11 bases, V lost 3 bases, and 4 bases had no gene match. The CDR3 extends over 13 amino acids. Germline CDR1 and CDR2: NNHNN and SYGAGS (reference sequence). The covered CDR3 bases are TGTGCCAGCGGTGCCGACAGGGGTGCGCCC. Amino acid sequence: CASGADRGAP. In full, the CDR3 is CASGADRGAPLYF.